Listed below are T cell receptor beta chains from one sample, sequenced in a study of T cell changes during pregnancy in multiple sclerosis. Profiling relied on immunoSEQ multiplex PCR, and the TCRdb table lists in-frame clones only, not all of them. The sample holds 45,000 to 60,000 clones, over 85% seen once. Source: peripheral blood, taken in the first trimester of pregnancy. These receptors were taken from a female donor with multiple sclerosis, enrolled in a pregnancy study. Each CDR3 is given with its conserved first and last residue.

CDR3: CASSPGGDSPLHF
J: TRBJ1-6
V: TRBV18

CDR3: CASSRTGDNEQFF
J: TRBJ2-1
V: TRBV7-2

CDR3: CASRLNGANIQYF
J: TRBJ2-4
V: TRBV27

CDR3: CASSYTGGTGELFF
J: TRBJ2-2
V: TRBV6-5

CDR3: CASSWGQGDSYEQYF
J: TRBJ2-7
V: TRBV5-1

CDR3: CASSGGSRGTEAFF
J: TRBJ1-1
V: TRBV5-1

CDR3: CASSAKGLDSLNQPQHF
J: TRBJ1-5
V: TRBV6-1

CDR3: CASSITEEGEQYF
J: TRBJ2-7
V: TRBV19

CDR3: CASSLKGLALYEQYF
J: TRBJ2-7
V: TRBV7-2

CDR3: CASSYSGGTYNEQFF
J: TRBJ2-1
V: TRBV6-5

CDR3: CASSSGFSDTQYF
J: TRBJ2-3
V: TRBV19

CDR3: CASSSGVAGEYQETQYF
J: TRBJ2-5
V: TRBV7-9

CDR3: CASSPPSGLGTGELFF
J: TRBJ2-2
V: TRBV18

CDR3: CASSLAVRVGAFF
J: TRBJ1-1
V: TRBV11-2

CDR3: CASSSGQAYGYTF
J: TRBJ1-2
V: TRBV7-3

CDR3: CASAFWEQVAYNSPLHF
J: TRBJ1-6
V: TRBV27

CDR3: CASSSLAQGDSQPQHF
J: TRBJ1-5
V: TRBV28

CDR3: CSVFQDEGYGYTF
J: TRBJ1-2
V: TRBV29-1

CDR3: CASSLVRGEGAFF
J: TRBJ1-1
V: TRBV7-2

CDR3: CASSLIGTGELFF
J: TRBJ2-2
V: TRBV5-1

CDR3: CASSSHSPTGYGYTF
J: TRBJ1-2
V: TRBV28

CDR3: CASSSRVGFGTEAFF
J: TRBJ1-1
V: TRBV7-8

CDR3: CASSIHRSRTGELFF
J: TRBJ2-2
V: TRBV19

CDR3: CASSDQGTGELFF
J: TRBJ2-2
V: TRBV6-4

CDR3: CSAQELGRKYF
J: TRBJ2-7
V: TRBV20-1

CDR3: CASSSLAGGTGELFF
J: TRBJ2-2
V: TRBV5-1

CDR3: CASSPDRGNQPQHF
J: TRBJ1-5
V: TRBV18

CDR3: CASSPPGALNTEAFF
J: TRBJ1-1
V: TRBV6-5

CDR3: CASSVDPGGVEQFF
J: TRBJ2-1
V: TRBV9

CDR3: CASNYRGSNQPQHF
J: TRBJ1-5
V: TRBV27

CDR3: CASTAEGVQETQYF
J: TRBJ2-5
V: TRBV6-6

CDR3: CASSIFPLDRNTGELFF
J: TRBJ2-2
V: TRBV18

CDR3: CASSSRGAAPRELFF
J: TRBJ2-2
V: TRBV7-2

CDR3: CASSWTGRPNQEQYF
J: TRBJ2-7
V: TRBV6-5

CDR3: CASSLYGGTDYNEQFF
J: TRBJ2-1
V: TRBV11-1

CDR3: CASSPGLTDTQYF
J: TRBJ2-3
V: TRBV7-2

CDR3: CASSYSSGMIIYGYTF
J: TRBJ1-2
V: TRBV6-6

CDR3: CASSSSPNEQFF
J: TRBJ2-1
V: TRBV28

CDR3: CASSEQDTGELFF
J: TRBJ2-2
V: TRBV6-4

CDR3: CASSESPGDNSPLHF
J: TRBJ1-6
V: TRBV6-1

CDR3: CASSVQGDTGELFF
J: TRBJ2-2
V: TRBV5-1

CDR3: CASSSIDISGNTIYF
J: TRBJ1-3
V: TRBV7-9

CDR3: CASSNRDRGHAEAFF
J: TRBJ1-1
V: TRBV5-6

CDR3: CASSEQGGYTF
J: TRBJ1-2
V: TRBV2

CDR3: CASSLWGDEQYF
J: TRBJ2-7
V: TRBV19

CDR3: CASSVGLAGGPMGETQYF
J: TRBJ2-5
V: TRBV9

CDR3: CASSAVTSAGSYNEQFF
J: TRBJ2-1
V: TRBV5-1

CDR3: CAWSVRGDGPQHF
J: TRBJ1-5
V: TRBV30